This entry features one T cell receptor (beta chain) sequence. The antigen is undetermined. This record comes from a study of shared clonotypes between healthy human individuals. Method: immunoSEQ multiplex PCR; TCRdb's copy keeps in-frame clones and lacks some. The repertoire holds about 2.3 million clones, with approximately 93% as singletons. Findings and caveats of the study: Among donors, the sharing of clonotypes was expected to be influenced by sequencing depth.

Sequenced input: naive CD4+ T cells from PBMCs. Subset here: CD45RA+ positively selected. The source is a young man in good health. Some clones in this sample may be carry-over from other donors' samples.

The CDR3 spells CSAMLAGGLYEQYF. The CDR3, as DNA: TGCAGCGCCATGCTAGCGGGAGGGCTATACGAGCAGTACTTC. The gene calls are TRBV29-1 and TRBJ2-5, with TRBD2 identical over 12 bases. The assigned J gene may be wrong: the sequence end matches TRBJ2-7 better. This CDR3 is 14 amino acids long. CDR1 SQVTM and CDR2 ANQGSEA come from the germline V gene.